Listed below are T cell receptor beta chains from one sample, sequenced in a study of T cells in Graves' hyperthyroidism and ophthalmopathy. TCRdb reprocessed the multiplex PCR reads with MiXCR, giving one entry per CDR3 protein. Found here are around 350,000 distinct CDR3 sequences, around 14% of them singletons; the top ten hold about a quarter. Sequencing input: blood. The source of these receptors is a woman under 30 with Graves' hyperthyroidism that later progressed to Graves' ophthalmopathy. Each CDR3 is given with its conserved first and last residue. A D gene is named only where the DNA matches it firmly. Not every row has a clone size; where given, it reads once, few, many or a size class.

TRBJ2-2 | - | TRBD2 | TRBV9 | TGTGCCAGCAGCGTAGGGGTGGGGCTAGCGGGAACCGGGGAGCTGTTTTTT | CASSVGVGLAGTGELFF
TRBJ2-2 | - | - | TRBV20-1 | TGCAGTGCTAGAGAGGGCCAAGGGGGAGGGATGAACACCGGGGAGCTGTTTTTT | CSAREGQGGGMNTGELFF
TRBJ1-6 | many | TRBD1 | TRBV20-1 | TGCAGTGCTAATGACAGGGCGAATTCACCCCTCCACTTT | CSANDRANSPLHF
TRBJ2-2 | few | - | TRBV5-1 | TGCGCCAGCAGCGAAAGGACCGGGAGCTACACCGGGGAGCTGTTTTTT | CASSERTGSYTGELFF
TRBJ2-7 | many | TRBD1 | TRBV28 | TGTGCCAGCAGTTTATCAGGGGGCCTACTCTCCTACGAGCAGTACTTC | CASSLSGGLLSYEQYF
TRBJ1-1 | many | - | TRBV6-6 | TGTGCCAGCAGTTACTCAGGGCCGTTCCCCGAAGCTTTCTTT | CASSYSGPFPEAFF
TRBJ2-6 | many | - | TRBV5-6 | TGTGCCAGCAGCCCGCCGGGACAAGCCTTCTCTGGGGCCAACGTCCTGACTTTC | CASSPPGQAFSGANVLTF
TRBJ2-7 | many | TRBD2 | TRBV29-1 | TGCAGCGTTGAAGATGGGTTTGGGTGGAGCGGGAGTGTCGGCGAGCAGTACTTC | CSVEDGFGWSGSVGEQYF
TRBJ2-3 | many | - | TRBV2 | TGTGCCAGCAGTGCCCAGGAGTTGAATACGCAGTATTTT | CASSAQELNTQYF
TRBJ2-7 | - | TRBD1 | TRBV20-1 | TGCAGTGCCGAACGGGGACAGAGGAGCTCCTACGAGCAGTACTTC | CSAERGQRSSYEQYF
TRBJ2-3 | - | TRBD2 | TRBV20-1 | TGCAGTGCTAGTGGGCTAGCGGGAGGCAATTGCACAGATACGCAGTATTTT | CSASGLAGGNCTDTQYF
TRBJ2-3 | many | TRBD2 | TRBV11-2 | TGTGCCAGCAGCTTATTACTCCGGCGGGAGGCCCCCCCCTACACAGATACGCAGTATTTT | CASSLLLRREAPPYTDTQYF
TRBJ2-5 | - | TRBD1 | TRBV9 | TGTGCCAGCAGCGTAGATGGACAGGCCCAAGAGACCCAGTACTTC | CASSVDGQAQETQYF
TRBJ1-2 | - | - | TRBV5-6 | TGTGCCAGCAGCTTGGGCAGTAATGGCTACACCTTC | CASSLGSNGYTF
TRBJ2-1 | many | - | TRBV28 | TGTGCCAGCAGTTTACAGGGTTCCGGCAATGAGCAGTTCTTC | CASSLQGSGNEQFF
TRBJ2-7 | many | - | TRBV18 | TGTGCCAGCTCACAGCAGACAGGTACCTACGAGCAGTACTTC | CASSQQTGTYEQYF
TRBJ2-7 | - | - | TRBV19 | TGTGCCAGTAGTATCACCAGCGGAGATTACGAGCAGTACTTC | CASSITSGDYEQYF
TRBJ2-1 | many | TRBD2 | TRBV11-3 | TGTGCCAGCAGTTCCGGGACTAGCGGTAGCAATGAGCAGTTCTTC | CASSSGTSGSNEQFF
TRBJ2-5 | few | TRBD2 | TRBV20-1 | TGCAGTGCCAGGGGACTAGCCGCTAAAGAGACCCAGTACTTC | CSARGLAAKETQYF
TRBJ1-6 | many | TRBD1 | TRBV2 | TGTGCCAGCAGTGAAAAGAACGGACAGGGTATGGATTCACCCCTCCACTTT | CASSEKNGQGMDSPLHF
TRBJ2-3 | many | - | TRBV20-1 | TGCAGTGCTAGTAGTCTAGTCGCAGATACGCAGTATTTT | CSASSLVADTQYF
TRBJ2-1 | - | TRBD1 | TRBV19 | TGTGCCACCGGCGGGACAGGGCCCCCAAATGAGCAGTTCTTC | CATGGTGPPNEQFF
TRBJ2-1 | - | - | TRBV9 | TGTGCCAGCAGCGTAGGTAGGGGGGATACAGGTAGCTCCTCCAATGAGCAGTTCTTC | CASSVGRGDTGSSSNEQFF
TRBJ2-2 | few | - | TRBV27 | TGTGCCAGCGCGATAGGCGCCGGGGAGCTGTTTTTT | CASAIGAGELFF